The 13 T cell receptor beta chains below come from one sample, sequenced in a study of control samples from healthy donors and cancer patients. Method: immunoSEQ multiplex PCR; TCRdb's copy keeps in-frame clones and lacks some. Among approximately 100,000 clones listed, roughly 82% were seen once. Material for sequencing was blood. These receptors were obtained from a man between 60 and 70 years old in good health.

Here the CDR3 reads CASSPVLLGEQYF. CDR3 coding DNA: TGTGCCAGCAGCCCGGTACTACTCGGCGAGCAGTACTTC. J is TRBJ2-7 and V is TRBV5-4; D ambiguous. With 4 bases removed from V and 6 bases from J, the gap between germline ends came to 14 bases. The CDR3 spans 13 residues. Germline V lookup: CDR1 SGHNT, CDR2 YYREEE (reference sequence). The whole variable domain, filled in from reference TRBV5-4 and TRBJ2-7, reads ETGVTQSPTHLIKTRGQQVTLRCSSQSGHNTVSWYQQALGQGPQFIFQYYREEENGRGNFPPRFSGLQFPNYSSELNVNALELDDSALYLCASSPVLLGEQYFGPGTRLTVT.

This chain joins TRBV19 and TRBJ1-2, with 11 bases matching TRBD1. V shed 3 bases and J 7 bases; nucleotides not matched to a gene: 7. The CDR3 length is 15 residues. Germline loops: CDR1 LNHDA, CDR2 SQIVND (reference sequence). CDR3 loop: CASSIRTGGAFGYTF. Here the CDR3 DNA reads TGTGCCAGTAGTATCCGGACAGGGGGCGCGTTTGGCTACACCTTC. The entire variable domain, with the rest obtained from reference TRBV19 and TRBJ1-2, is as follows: DGGITQSPKYLFRKEGQNVTLSCEQNLNHDAMYWYRQDPGQGLRLIYYSQIVNDFQKGDIAEGYSVSREKKESFPLTVTSAQKNPTAFYLCASSIRTGGAFGYTFGSGTRLTVV.

CDR3 coding DNA: TGTGCCAGCAGATCACCCGGGCGGGGGGGGTACAATGAGCAGTTCTTC. This codes for CASRSPGRGGYNEQFF. This chain joins TRBV11-2 and TRBJ2-1; 9 nucleotides match TRBD2. Germline V lookup: CDR1 SGHAT, CDR2 FQNNGV. The CDR3 totals 16 residues. V lost 6 bases to trimming and J lost 4 bases; unmatched junction nucleotides: 10.

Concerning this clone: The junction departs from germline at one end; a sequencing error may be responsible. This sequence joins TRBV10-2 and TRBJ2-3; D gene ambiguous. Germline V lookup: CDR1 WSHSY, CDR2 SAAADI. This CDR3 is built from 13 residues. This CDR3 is CAGSDPVTDTQYF. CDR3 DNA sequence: TGCGCCGGCAGTGACCCGGTCACAGATACGCAGTATTTT.

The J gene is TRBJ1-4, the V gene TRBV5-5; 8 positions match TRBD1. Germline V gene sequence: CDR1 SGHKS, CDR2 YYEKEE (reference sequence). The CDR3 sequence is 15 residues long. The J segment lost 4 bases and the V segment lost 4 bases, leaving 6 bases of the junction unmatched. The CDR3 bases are TGTGCCAGCAGCGGCAGGGGGCAAGATAATGAAAAACTGTTTTTT. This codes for CASSGRGQDNEKLFF.

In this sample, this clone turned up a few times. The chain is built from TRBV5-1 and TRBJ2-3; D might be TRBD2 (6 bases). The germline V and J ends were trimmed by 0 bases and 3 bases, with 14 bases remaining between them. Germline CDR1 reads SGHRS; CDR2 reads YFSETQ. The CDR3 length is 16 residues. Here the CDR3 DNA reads TGCGCCAGCAGCTTGGAGGGACTGGGTGGGACAGATACGCAGTATTTT. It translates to CASSLEGLGGTDTQYF.

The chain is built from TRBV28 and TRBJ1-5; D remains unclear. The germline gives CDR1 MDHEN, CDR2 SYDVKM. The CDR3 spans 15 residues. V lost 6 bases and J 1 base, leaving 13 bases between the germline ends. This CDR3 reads CASRTGAGSNQPQHF. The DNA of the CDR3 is TGTGCCAGCAGGACGGGAGCTGGCAGCAATCAGCCCCAGCATTTT.

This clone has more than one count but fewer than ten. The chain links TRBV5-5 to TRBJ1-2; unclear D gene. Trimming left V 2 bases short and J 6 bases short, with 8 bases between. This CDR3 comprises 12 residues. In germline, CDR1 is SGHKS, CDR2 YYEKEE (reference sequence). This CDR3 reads CASSFDNDGYTF. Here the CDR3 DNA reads TGTGCCAGCAGCTTCGACAACGATGGCTACACCTTC.

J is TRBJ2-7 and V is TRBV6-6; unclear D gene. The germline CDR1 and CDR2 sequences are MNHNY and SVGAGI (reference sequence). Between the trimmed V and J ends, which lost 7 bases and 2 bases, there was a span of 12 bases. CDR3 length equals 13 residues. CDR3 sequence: CASNGGVTYEQYF. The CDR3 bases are TGTGCCAGCAATGGCGGCGTTACCTACGAGCAGTACTTC.

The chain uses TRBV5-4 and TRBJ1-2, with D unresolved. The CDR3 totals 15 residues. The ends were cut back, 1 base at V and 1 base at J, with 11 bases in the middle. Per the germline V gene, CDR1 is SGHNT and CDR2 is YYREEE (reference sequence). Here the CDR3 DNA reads TGTGCCAGCAGCTTGAGTCAGGCCCGTAACTATGGCTACACCTTC. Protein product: CASSLSQARNYGYTF. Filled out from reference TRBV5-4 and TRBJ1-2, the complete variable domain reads ETGVTQSPTHLIKTRGQQVTLRCSSQSGHNTVSWYQQALGQGPQFIFQYYREEENGRGNFPPRFSGLQFPNYSSELNVNALELDDSALYLCASSLSQARNYGYTFGSGTRLTVV.

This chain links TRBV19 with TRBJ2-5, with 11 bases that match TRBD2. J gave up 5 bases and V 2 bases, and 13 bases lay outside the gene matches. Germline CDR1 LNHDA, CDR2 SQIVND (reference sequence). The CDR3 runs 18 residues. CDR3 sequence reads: CASSIFLAGGLSVETQYF. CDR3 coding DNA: TGTGCCAGTAGTATATTTCTAGCGGGAGGTCTCAGCGTGGAGACCCAGTACTTC.

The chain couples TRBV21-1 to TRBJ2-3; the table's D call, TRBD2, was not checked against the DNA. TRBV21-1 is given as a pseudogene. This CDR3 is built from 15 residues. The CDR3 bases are TGTGCCAGCTCCCCTACTAGCGGGGGGCCAGATACGCAGTATTTT. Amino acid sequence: CASSPTSGGPDTQYF.

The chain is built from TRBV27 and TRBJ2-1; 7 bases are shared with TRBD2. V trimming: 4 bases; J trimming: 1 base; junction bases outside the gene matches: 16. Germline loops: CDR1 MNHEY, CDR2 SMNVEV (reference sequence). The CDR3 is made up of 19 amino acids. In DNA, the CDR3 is TGTGCCAGCAGTTCGAAATCAGGCGTACTAGCGCGTTCCTACAATGAGCAGTTCTTC. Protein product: CASSSKSGVLARSYNEQFF.